This T cell receptor beta chain was captured by sequencing in a study of cytomegalovirus exposure and HLA in healthy donors (dated by TCRdb to about 2017). With respect to the entire study: An earlier analysis of 550 to 700 of the donors reported about 250 Gb of sequence data and approximately 110 million unique TCR beta sequences from 150 million to 200 million T cells. An early release that covered 500 to 800 HLA-typed donors contained approximately 300 gigabases of sequencing data and some 87 million unique TCR sequences. Of the roughly 400 genotyped donors, 65% to 90% were placed in the genetic ancestry cluster associated with self-reported Caucasian donors. The study aimed to test whether signatures of past pathogen exposure could be identified by cataloging public T cell receptors. The study used immunosequencing to profile the T cell repertoires of around 600 subjects and linked those repertoires to cytomegalovirus serostatus. In addition to the first cohort of 650 to 750 subjects, a separate validation cohort of about 120 different subjects was used. High-throughput TCR immunosequencing, statistical association of individual TCRs with disease status, and machine learning were combined to predict cytomegalovirus infection status. In a later analysis, previously published TCR beta repertoires from several hundred donors were re-analyzed and high-resolution HLA genotyping was added so that TCR occurrence patterns could be studied. Rather than using new phenotypic data, the later analysis identified candidate immune exposures from TCR beta sequences and from how often those sequences occurred across donors. An earlier analysis of 587 of the donors used high-throughput TCR beta sequencing to judge whether each TCR beta V gene segment behaved as functional or pseudogenic. Donor age, sex, ethnicity and CMV serostatus were compiled together with the repertoire data. Genome-wide SNP genotypes for about 65% of the roughly 670 donors were used in a later genetic analysis, which treated that subset as a discovery cohort. All discovery cohort repertoires had been generated on a single sequencing platform. HLA typing covered class I and class II loci at four-digit resolution. The number of typed donors differed by locus: about 620-640 for A, B, C, DRB1 and DQB1; 522 for DQA1; roughly 600 for DPA1; and some 450 for DPB1. Roughly 5 DR-DQ haplotypes were handled as single units for association and clustering, since linkage in the cohort was strong. Among 350 to 400 genotyped donors of the cohort, an average of about 240,000 unique TCR beta nucleotide sequences were sequenced per donor, approximately 20% of them non-productive.

Note on this clone: The antigen it recognizes is unknown.

Results the study describes overall, beyond this receptor: The study listed 150 to 200 TCR beta chains as associated with cytomegalovirus. In a later analysis, about 17,000 TCR beta sequences were associated with specific HLA alleles at a false discovery rate of 0.05. Roughly uniform sequencing depth across donors was assumed in presence/absence analyses, although this assumption may not hold. Linkage disequilibrium might explain the correlated functional status among segregating V segments, but an unknown experimental factor could not be excluded. Strong co-occurrence of HLA alleles, especially DR and DQ, made assigning TCR associations to individual alleles difficult. Because HLA typing was missing for some donors at each locus, association tests included only the typed subset. A few of the identified cytomegalovirus-associated TCR beta chains were confirmed in vitro to be specific for cytomegalovirus antigens. A further reported finding was that TCR beta sequences accurately predicted the HLA-A and HLA-B alleles for most subjects in the first cohort. In both the original and validation cohorts, the classifier was reported to diagnose cytomegalovirus status with high specificity and sensitivity. Several of the top co-occurrence clusters appeared to be linked to parvovirus B19, influenza, CMV and Epstein-Barr virus, according to a later analysis. In this cohort, only TCR beta chains were sequenced, and detectable features were limited by the absence of alpha or paired-chain data. In a later analysis, the rate of TCR association differed among HLA loci, with DRB1 alleles having the most associated TCRs and HLA-C alleles having the fewest. Immune exposure information for the cohort was limited to CMV serostatus. In a later analysis, HLA-associated TCR beta chains showed more clonal expansion and lower generation probabilities than non-associated chains that were equally common. V-gene and J-gene trimming of TCR beta chains was associated with a missense DCLRE1C variant in a later genetic analysis, and the association was replicated in an independent cohort. A later analysis found that most CMV-associated TCR beta chains appeared HLA-restricted, with HLA associations seemingly driven largely by CMV exposure. A later genetic analysis reported fewer N-insertions in productive TCRs among donors in an Asian-associated ancestry cluster than the roughly 670-donor mean. An earlier analysis of around 540 of the donors showed that most TCR beta V segments appeared in productive rearrangements either about 90% or about 30% of the time, which broadly matched IMGT annotations. A cluster of highly shared sequence variants was judged likely to represent a technical artifact of the sequencing pipeline. Across donors, most TCR sequences were observed very rarely, whereas some public TCRs were present in many individuals. The authors suggested that the approach could potentially be extended to other disease states and immunological phenotypes. The earlier analysis of some 540 of the donors excluded roughly 16 rarely observed V segments, including chromosome 9 orphons, because counts were too low. Some IMGT-functional V segments, including TRBV6-2 and TRBV6-3, could not be distinguished by the 87-base-pair reads and were therefore excluded.

In total, roughly 670 healthy bone marrow donors made up the cohort. At the time of sampling, every cohort member was nominally healthy, though immune exposures that went unrecorded were likely present. The donor tested CMV seronegative and was one of the 352 seronegative cohort members. Every donor gave a peripheral blood sample, and the peripheral blood mononuclear cells from that sample were used for TCR beta sequencing. Genomic DNA was extracted from the blood cell samples with the Qiagen DNeasy Blood Extraction Kit. From the cysteine through the phenylalanine, the CDR3 covers 16 amino acids. Of the read, only the CDR3 DNA is kept; its 48 bases are in frame from base 1. Based on the germline V gene, the CDR1 and CDR2 sequences are SGHRS and YFSETQ. Trimming takes 0 bases from V and 7 bases from J, and the germline ends sit 17 bases apart. Library generation was performed with the immunoSEQ multiplex PCR assay. The multiplex PCR relied on a mix of 60 forward primers for TCR Vbeta segments and 13 reverse primers for TCR Jbeta segments. The CDR3 region of rearranged TCR beta genes was amplified from genomic DNA with a multiplex PCR assay. The Illumina HiSeq System was used to sequence the amplified TCR beta libraries as 87-base-pair reads. In the authors' own workflow: A later analysis counted about 82 million unique TCR beta chains across the 670 or so repertoires, and some 11 million of these chains were shared by at least two donors. Raw reads were error-corrected and collapsed into unique sequences with a nearest-neighbor algorithm that merged closely related sequences to remove PCR and sequencing errors. CDR3 sequences were aligned to IMGT reference sequences to assign V, D and J gene segments. For a sequence to be retained, at least a six-nucleotide match to both a V gene segment and a J gene segment was required. Rearrangements were called productive when the CDR3 lacked stop codons and stayed in frame with V and J; all others were non-productive. Following IMGT convention, CDR3 was defined as the stretch from the second conserved V-encoded cysteine up to the conserved J-encoded phenylalanine. The earlier analysis of a few hundred of the donors excluded any sequence lacking an unambiguous match to a single V gene segment. In an earlier analysis of approximately 610 of the donors, V segments were called functional above 56.7% productive rearrangements and were called segregating when the between-donor standard deviation exceeded 5%. To diagnose cytomegalovirus status from the catalog of TCR beta chain sequences, a statistical classification framework was built. A later analysis assigned V and J genes by comparing TCR nucleotide sequences with IMGT/GENE-DB human TR gene sequences. The TCRdist pipeline was used in a later analysis to assign CDR3 sequences and most-parsimonious VDJ recombination scenarios. In a later analysis, each TCR beta chain was defined by its CDR3 amino acid sequence together with its V-gene family, and reads lacking a unique V-gene family were excluded. A later analysis removed over 500 highly shared, low-generation-probability nucleotide sequences to deal with suspected cross-contamination and a sequencing artifact. In a later analysis, a clonal expansion index was calculated for each public chain from normalized within-repertoire ranks of inferred template counts. In a later analysis, generation probabilities were computed using a VDJ recombination model fitted to out-of-frame rearrangements, and the results were checked against IGoR. In a later analysis, hypergeometric tests were used to score TCR-TCR, TCR-HLA and TCR-CMV co-occurrence, with a repertoire-size bias correction applied to TCR pairs. In a later analysis, false discovery rates were estimated by permuting HLA or CMV assignments 20 times. In a later analysis, co-occurring TCRs were grouped with DBSCAN, and TCRdist sequence similarity was added when clustering was performed within HLA-allele-positive subsets. Repertoires with fewer than 30,000 or more than 120,000 public chains were left out of co-occurrence clustering, as were about 5 repertoires with anomalous nucleotide sharing. The immuneACCESS repertoire file appears here via TCRdb, limited to in-frame rearrangements. These files lack a portion of the clones; in checked studies, under half of the deficit traces to unresolved V genes, and the cause of the others is not known. D and trimming were read from the DNA, whereas the V and J calls and clone size are those reported in that table. This sample's table contains roughly 120,000 clones. The top ten clones comprise 1% of the sample.

Sequencing used PBMCs. The chain is assembled from TRBV5-1 and TRBJ2-1; a tentative D call is TRBD2 (5 bases match). This receptor was taken from a man between 18 and 29 years old in good health and CMV-seronegative. The nucleotides read TGCGCCAGCAGCTTGGTACGGGAATACATTGGGAATGAGCAGTTCTTC. This is translated as CASSLVREYIGNEQFF.